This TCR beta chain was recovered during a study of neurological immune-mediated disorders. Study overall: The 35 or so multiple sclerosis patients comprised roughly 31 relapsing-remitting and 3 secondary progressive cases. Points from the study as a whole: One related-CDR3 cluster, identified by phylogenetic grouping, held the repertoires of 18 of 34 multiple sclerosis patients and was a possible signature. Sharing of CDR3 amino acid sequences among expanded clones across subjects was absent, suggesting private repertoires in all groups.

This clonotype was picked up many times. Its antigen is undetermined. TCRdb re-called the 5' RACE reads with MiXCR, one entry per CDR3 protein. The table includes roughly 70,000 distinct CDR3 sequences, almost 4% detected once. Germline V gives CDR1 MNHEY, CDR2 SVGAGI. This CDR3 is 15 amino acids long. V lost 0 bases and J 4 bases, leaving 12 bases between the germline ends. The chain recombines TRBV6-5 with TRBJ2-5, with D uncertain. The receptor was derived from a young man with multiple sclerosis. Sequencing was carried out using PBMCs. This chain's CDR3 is CASSYSFQLGETQYF. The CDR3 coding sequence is TGTGCCAGCAGTTACTCGTTCCAGCTCGGAGAGACCCAGTACTTC.